The present T cell receptor beta chain was sequenced within a study of T cell changes during pregnancy in multiple sclerosis. Produced via immunoSEQ multiplex PCR; TCRdb's table is partial and in-frame only. This sample has 60,000 to 70,000 clones, with roughly 89% found just once. CDR1 is SNHLY and CDR2 is FYNNEI in the germline V gene. V lost 0 bases to trimming and J lost 7 bases, with 4 bases between them. CDR3 length equals 13 residues. This material consisted of peripheral blood, taken in the third trimester of pregnancy. The chain is built from TRBV2 and TRBJ1-6; no clear D gene. The source of this sequence is a female donor in good health, enrolled as a control in a pregnancy study. CDR3 nucleotide sequence: TGTGCCAGCAGTGAAGCCTTCAATTCACCCCTCCACTTT. Translation gives CASSEAFNSPLHF. Full variable domain (rest looked up from reference TRBV2 and TRBJ1-6): EPEVTQTPSHQVTQMGQEVILRCVPISNHLYFYWYRQILGQKVEFLVSFYNNEISEKSEIFDDQFSVERPDGSNFTLKIRSTKLEDSAMYFCASSEAFNSPLHFGNGTRLTVT.